Here is one TCR beta chain with its context. Its antigen is unidentified. This entry comes from a study of T cells in Graves' hyperthyroidism and ophthalmopathy. Notes on the study in general: Most clonotypes expanded in thyroid above 0.001 were likewise present in blood. Stable hyperthyroidism was separated from ophthalmopathy by a model based on 13 V-J features.

What was amplified from RNA transcripts were TCR beta CDR3 regions. First-round RT-PCR of the TCR CDR3 relied on the HTBI primer set. MiXCR was run by TCRdb on the multiplex PCR reads, yielding one entry per CDR3 protein. The table includes 130,000 or so distinct CDR3 sequences, approximately 20% detected once. A sample of blood taken at first hyperthyroidism diagnosis preceded any ophthalmopathy symptoms. The sequence was obtained from a woman aged 45-65 years with Graves' hyperthyroidism that later progressed to Graves' ophthalmopathy. The specimen sequenced was blood.

The CDR3 bases are TGTGCCAGCAGATACAGGGGGTCGGCAGATACGCAGTATTTT. This translates into CASRYRGSADTQYF. V is TRBV6-2 or TRBV6-3 and J is TRBJ2-3, with 8 nucleotides matching TRBD1. The J segment lost 4 bases and the V segment lost 6 bases, leaving 6 bases of the junction unmatched. In germline, CDR1 is MNHEY, CDR2 SVGEGT. The CDR3 sequence is 14 residues long.